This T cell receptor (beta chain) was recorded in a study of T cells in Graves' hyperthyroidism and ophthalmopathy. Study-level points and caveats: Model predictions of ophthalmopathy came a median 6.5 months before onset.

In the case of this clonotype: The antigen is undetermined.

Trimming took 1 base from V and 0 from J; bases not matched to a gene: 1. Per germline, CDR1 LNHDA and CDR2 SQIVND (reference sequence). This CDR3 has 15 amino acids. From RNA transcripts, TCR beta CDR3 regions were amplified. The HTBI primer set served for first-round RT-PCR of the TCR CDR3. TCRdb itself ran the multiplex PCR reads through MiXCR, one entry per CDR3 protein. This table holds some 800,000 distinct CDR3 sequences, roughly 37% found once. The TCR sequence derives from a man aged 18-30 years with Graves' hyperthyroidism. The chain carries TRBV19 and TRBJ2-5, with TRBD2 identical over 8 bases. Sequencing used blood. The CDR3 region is CASSIGGGYQETQYF. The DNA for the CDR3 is TGTGCCAGTAGTATAGGCGGGGGGTACCAAGAGACCCAGTACTTC. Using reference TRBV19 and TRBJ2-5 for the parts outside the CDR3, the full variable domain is DGGITQSPKYLFRKEGQNVTLSCEQNLNHDAMYWYRQDPGQGLRLIYYSQIVNDFQKGDIAEGYSVSREKKESFPLTVTSAQKNPTAFYLCASSIGGGYQETQYFGPGTRLLVL.